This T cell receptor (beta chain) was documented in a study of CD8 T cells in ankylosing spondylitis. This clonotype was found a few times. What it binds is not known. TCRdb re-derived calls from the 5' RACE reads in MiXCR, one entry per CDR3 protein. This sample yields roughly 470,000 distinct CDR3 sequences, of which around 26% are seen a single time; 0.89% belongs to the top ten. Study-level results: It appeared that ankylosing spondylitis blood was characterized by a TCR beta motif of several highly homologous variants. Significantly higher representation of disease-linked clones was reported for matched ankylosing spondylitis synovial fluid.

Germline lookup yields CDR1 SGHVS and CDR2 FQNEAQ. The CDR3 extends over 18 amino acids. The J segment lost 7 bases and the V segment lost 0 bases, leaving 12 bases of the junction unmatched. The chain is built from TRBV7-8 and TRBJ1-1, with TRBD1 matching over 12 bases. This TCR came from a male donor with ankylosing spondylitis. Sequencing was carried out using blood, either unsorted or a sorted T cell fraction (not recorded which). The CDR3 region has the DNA TGTGCCAGCAGCTTAGCGAGGGGACAGGGGGCGATTGGGAGTGAAGCTTTCTTT. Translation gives CASSLARGQGAIGSEAFF. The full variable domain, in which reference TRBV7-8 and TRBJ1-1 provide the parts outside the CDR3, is GAGVSQSPRYKVAKRGQDVALRCDPISGHVSLFWYQQALGQGPEFLTYFQNEAQLDKSGLPSDRFFAERPEGSVSTLKIQRTQQEDSAVYLCASSLARGQGAIGSEAFFGQGTRLTVV.